This T cell receptor (beta chain) was identified during a study of shared clonotypes between healthy human individuals. Regarding the study as a whole: A handful of donors had about 5% of their naive CD4 clonotypes in common. Rarefaction showed that sequencing of sorted subsets was incomplete (despite large depth).

The deep-level immunoSEQ assay was used. Assay used: immunoSEQ multiplex PCR; TCRdb lists only in-frame clones, some missing. This sample has around 1,100,000 clones, with about 80% found just once. Deletions cut 1 base from V and 3 bases from J, with 9 bases between. This CDR3 contains 15 residues. Looked up from germline, CDR1 is SGHDN and CDR2 is FVKESK. On this clone itself: Its antigen is undetermined.

This clonotype originated in a young man in good health. Some clones in this sample may be carry-over from other donors' samples. The rearrangement joins TRBV14 to TRBJ2-2; D ambiguous. Sequenced material: memory CD4+ T cells from PBMCs. Documented subset: CD45RA-negative fraction. The CDR3 DNA is TGTGCCAGCAGCCAAGGGCTCCTGTACACCGGGGAGCTGTTTTTT. Translated: CASSQGLLYTGELFF.